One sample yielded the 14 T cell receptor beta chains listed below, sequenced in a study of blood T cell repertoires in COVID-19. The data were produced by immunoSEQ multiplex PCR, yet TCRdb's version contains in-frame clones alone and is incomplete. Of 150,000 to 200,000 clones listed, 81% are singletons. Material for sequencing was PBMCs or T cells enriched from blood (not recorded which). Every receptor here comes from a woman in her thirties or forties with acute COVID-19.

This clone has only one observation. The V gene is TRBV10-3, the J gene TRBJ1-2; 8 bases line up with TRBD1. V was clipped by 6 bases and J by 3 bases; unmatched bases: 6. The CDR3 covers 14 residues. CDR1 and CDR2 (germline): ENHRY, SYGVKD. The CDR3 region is CAISRQGQDYGYTF. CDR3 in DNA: TGTGCCATCAGCCGACAGGGGCAAGACTATGGCTACACCTTC.

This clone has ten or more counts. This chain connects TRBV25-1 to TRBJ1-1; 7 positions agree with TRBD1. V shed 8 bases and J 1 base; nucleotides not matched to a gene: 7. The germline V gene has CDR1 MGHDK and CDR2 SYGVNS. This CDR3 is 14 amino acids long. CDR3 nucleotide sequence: TGTGCCAGCGCACCCCAGGGGGGGAACACTGAAGCTTTCTTT. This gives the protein CASAPQGGNTEAFF.

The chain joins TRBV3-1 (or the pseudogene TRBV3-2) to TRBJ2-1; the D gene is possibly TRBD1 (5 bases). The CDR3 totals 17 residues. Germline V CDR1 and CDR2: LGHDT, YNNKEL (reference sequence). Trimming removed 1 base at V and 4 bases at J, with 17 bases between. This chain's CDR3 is CASSQVGHPLVYNEQFF. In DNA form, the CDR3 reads TGTGCCAGCAGCCAAGTGGGGCACCCCCTCGTTTACAATGAGCAGTTCTTC.

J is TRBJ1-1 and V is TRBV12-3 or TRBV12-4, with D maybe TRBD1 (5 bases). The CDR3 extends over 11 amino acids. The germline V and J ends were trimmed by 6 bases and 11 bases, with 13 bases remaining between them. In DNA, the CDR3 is TGTGCCAGCAGAACAGGAAGTTCGGCTTTCTTT. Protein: CASRTGSSAFF.

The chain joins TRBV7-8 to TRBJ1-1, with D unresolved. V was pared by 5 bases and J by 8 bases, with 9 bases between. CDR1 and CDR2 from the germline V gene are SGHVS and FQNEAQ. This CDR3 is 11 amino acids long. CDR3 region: CASSPLSEAFF. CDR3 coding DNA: TGTGCCAGCAGCCCACTTTCCGAAGCTTTCTTT.

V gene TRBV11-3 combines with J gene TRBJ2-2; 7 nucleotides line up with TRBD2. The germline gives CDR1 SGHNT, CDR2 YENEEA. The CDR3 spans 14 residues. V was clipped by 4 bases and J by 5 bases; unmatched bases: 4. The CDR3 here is CASSYLAATGELFF. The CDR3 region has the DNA TGTGCCAGCAGCTATCTAGCGGCAACCGGGGAGCTGTTTTTT.

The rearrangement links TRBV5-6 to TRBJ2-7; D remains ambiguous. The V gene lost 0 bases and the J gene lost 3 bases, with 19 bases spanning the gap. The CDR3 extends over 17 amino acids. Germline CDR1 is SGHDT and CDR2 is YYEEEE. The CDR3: CASSLAKRQSLSYEQYF. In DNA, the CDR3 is TGTGCCAGCAGCTTGGCTAAGAGGCAGTCGTTAAGCTACGAGCAGTACTTC. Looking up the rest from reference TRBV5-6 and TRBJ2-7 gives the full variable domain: DAGVTQSPTHLIKTRGQQVTLRCSPKSGHDTVSWYQQALGQGPQFIFQYYEEEERQRGNFPDRFSGHQFPNYSSELNVNALLLGDSALYLCASSLAKRQSLSYEQYFGPGTRLTVT.

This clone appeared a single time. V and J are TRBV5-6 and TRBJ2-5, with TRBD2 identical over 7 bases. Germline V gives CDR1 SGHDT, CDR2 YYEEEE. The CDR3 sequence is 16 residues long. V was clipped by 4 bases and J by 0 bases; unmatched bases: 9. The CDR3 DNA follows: TGTGCCAGCAGCCCGGGTCTAGCGGACTACCAAGAGACCCAGTACTTC. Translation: CASSPGLADYQETQYF. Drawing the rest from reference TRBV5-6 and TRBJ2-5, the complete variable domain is DAGVTQSPTHLIKTRGQQVTLRCSPKSGHDTVSWYQQALGQGPQFIFQYYEEEERQRGNFPDRFSGHQFPNYSSELNVNALLLGDSALYLCASSPGLADYQETQYFGPGTRLLVL.

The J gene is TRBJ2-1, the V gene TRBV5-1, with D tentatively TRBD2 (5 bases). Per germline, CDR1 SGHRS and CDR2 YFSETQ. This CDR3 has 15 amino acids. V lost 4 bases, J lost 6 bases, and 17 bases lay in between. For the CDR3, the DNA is TGCGCCAGCAGCCGAACCGGGATCGGGCCCAATGAGCAGTTCTTC. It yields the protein CASSRTGIGPNEQFF.

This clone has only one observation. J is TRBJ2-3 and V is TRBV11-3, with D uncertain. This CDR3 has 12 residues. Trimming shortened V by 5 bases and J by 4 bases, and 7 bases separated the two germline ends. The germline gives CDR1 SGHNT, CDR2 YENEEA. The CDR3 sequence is CASSLEADTQYF. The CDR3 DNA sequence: TGTGCCAGCAGCCTCGAGGCAGATACGCAGTATTTT.

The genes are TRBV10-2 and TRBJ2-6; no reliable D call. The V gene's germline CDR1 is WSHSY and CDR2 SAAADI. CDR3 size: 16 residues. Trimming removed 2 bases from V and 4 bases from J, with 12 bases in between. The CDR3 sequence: CASSEGQQYGANVLTF. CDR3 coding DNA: TGCGCCAGCAGTGAGGGGCAGCAATACGGGGCCAACGTCCTGACTTTC.

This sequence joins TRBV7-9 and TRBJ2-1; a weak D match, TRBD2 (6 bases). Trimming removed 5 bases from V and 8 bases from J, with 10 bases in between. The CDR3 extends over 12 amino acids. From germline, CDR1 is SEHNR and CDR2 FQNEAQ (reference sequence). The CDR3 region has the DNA TGTGCCAGCAGCCTCTTAGCGGATGAGCAGTTCTTC. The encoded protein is CASSLLADEQFF.

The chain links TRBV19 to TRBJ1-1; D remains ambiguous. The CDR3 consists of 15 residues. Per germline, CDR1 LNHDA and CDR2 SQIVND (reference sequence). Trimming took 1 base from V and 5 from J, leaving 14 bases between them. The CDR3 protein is CASSIVEPRRTEAFF. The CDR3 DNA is TGTGCCAGTAGTATAGTTGAACCTCGGAGGACTGAAGCTTTCTTT. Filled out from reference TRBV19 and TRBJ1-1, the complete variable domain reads DGGITQSPKYLFRKEGQNVTLSCEQNLNHDAMYWYRQDPGQGLRLIYYSQIVNDFQKGDIAEGYSVSREKKESFPLTVTSAQKNPTAFYLCASSIVEPRRTEAFFGQGTRLTVV.

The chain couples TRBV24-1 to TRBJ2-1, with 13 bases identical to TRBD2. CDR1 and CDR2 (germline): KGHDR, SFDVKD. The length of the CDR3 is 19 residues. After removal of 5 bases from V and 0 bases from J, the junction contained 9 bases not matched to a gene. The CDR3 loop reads CATSGTSGGDFSSYNEQFF. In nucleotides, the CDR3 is TGTGCCACCAGTGGTACTAGCGGGGGGGATTTCAGCTCCTACAATGAGCAGTTCTTC.